A single sample gave rise to the 4 T cell receptor beta chains below, sequenced in a study of siplizumab effects on memory and regulatory T cells. Assay used: immunoSEQ multiplex PCR; TCRdb lists only in-frame clones, some missing. The sample consists of more than 90,000 clones, around 94% of them appearing once. Sequencing was done on a sample of non-Treg CD4+ T cells sorted from blood. These TCRs come from a human donor in good health.

The chain is built from TRBV28 and TRBJ1-1, with D possibly being TRBD1 (6 bases). Looked up from germline, CDR1 is MDHEN and CDR2 is SYDVKM. The CDR3 sequence is 17 residues long. V lost 2 bases and J lost 0, with 16 bases in between. The CDR3 nucleotides read TGTGCCAGCAGTTTAAGCGGGGGGCTCTTCGTGAACACTGAAGCTTTCTTT. Translated: CASSLSGGLFVNTEAFF.

This chain links TRBV7-2 with TRBJ2-7; 7 bases map to TRBD2. V lost 0 bases, J lost 2 bases, and 7 bases stayed unmatched. In germline, CDR1 is SGHTA, CDR2 FQGNSA. CDR3 size: 16 residues. The CDR3 protein is CASSLAAGKGTYEQYF. The DNA for the CDR3 is TGTGCCAGCAGCTTAGCAGCGGGGAAGGGGACCTACGAGCAGTACTTC.

The V and J genes are TRBV27 and TRBJ1-1; 11 bases align to TRBD1. Germline-derived CDR1 and CDR2 are MNHEY and SMNVEV (reference sequence). After removal of 7 bases from V and 4 bases from J, the junction contained 14 bases not matched to a gene. The CDR3 length is 17 residues. The CDR3 loop reads CASKKIFVGTGGTEAFF. Written as DNA, the CDR3 is TGTGCCAGCAAAAAAATTTTTGTGGGGACAGGGGGCACTGAAGCTTTCTTT.

The V and J genes are TRBV2 and TRBJ1-2, with D perhaps matching TRBD1 (6 bases). This CDR3 spans 13 amino acids. Germline V gene sequence: CDR1 SNHLY, CDR2 FYNNEI. V lost 6 bases, J lost 2 bases, and 10 bases lay in between. CDR3 loop: CASRRGKNYGYTF. The CDR3 DNA follows: TGTGCCAGCAGGAGGGGGAAAAACTATGGCTACACCTTC.